Detailed here is one TCR beta chain. The germline CDR1 and CDR2 sequences are LGHDT and YNNKEL (reference sequence). Trimming shortened V by 2 bases and J by 7 bases, and 12 bases separated the two germline ends. The CDR3 length is 13 residues. This record belongs to a study of blood T cell repertoires in COVID-19. Across the study: Nucleic acid was either cDNA or gDNA, and it came from T cells, B-cell-depleted T cells, or PBMCs.

Original handling: It was from reference gene primer amplification that nucleated cell counts were estimated. The method was immunoSEQ multiplex PCR; TCRdb's version includes in-frame clones alone and lacks a portion of them. The DNA was the basis for D and trimming; V, J and clone size are from that table. The sample includes about 100,000 clones, approximately 86% seen only once; the top ten take about 1.7%. This chain connects TRBV3-1 (or the pseudogene TRBV3-2) to TRBJ2-7, with D tentatively TRBD2 (5 bases). Sequencing was carried out using peripheral blood. This sequence originates from an older man with acute or convalescent COVID-19. CDR3 sequence reads: CASSQPPTGEQYF. DNA of the CDR3: TGTGCCAGCAGCCAACCACCCACGGGGGAGCAGTACTTC.